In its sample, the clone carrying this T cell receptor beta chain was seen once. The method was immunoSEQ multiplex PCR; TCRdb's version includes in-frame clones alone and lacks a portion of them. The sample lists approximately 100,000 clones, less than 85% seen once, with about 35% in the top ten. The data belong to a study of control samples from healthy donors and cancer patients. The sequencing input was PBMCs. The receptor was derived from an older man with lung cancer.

The CDR3 DNA sequence: TGCGCCAGCAGCCCGGGTTCGACTGATGAAAAACTGTTTTTT. Translated, it gives CASSPGSTDEKLFF. The J gene is TRBJ1-4, the V gene TRBV5-1; no firm D call. The CDR3 totals 14 residues. Germline V gene data show CDR1 as SGHRS and CDR2 as YFSETQ. Deletions cut 4 bases from V and 6 bases from J, with 13 bases between.